A single sample gave rise to the 23 T cell receptor beta chains below, sequenced in a study of cytomegalovirus exposure and HLA in healthy donors. With 60 Vbeta and 13 Jbeta primers, the PCR was carried out. Profiled with immunoSEQ multiplex PCR; TCRdb holds only in-frame clones, not every one. Of around 190,000 clones in the sample, roughly 77% were seen once. The sequencing sample was made of PBMCs. These receptors all come from a woman aged 45-59 years in good health and CMV-seronegative.

This chain joins TRBV4-3 and TRBJ1-4; D gene ambiguous. Germline assignment: CDR1 LGHNA and CDR2 YSLEER. The CDR3 is made up of 15 amino acids. V dropped 6 bases and J dropped 4 bases, with 15 bases sitting between them. The DNA for the CDR3 is TGCGCCAGCAGTCGGAGGGCAATACTTAATGAAAAACTGTTTTTT. This encodes CASSRRAILNEKLFF.

The chain links TRBV15 to TRBJ2-3, with 9 bases aligning to TRBD2. The germline gives CDR1 LNHNV, CDR2 YYDKDF (reference sequence). V trimming: 0 bases; J trimming: 0 bases; junction bases outside the gene matches: 4. The CDR3 has 17 amino acids. CDR3 in amino acids: CATSRDRAGGSTDTQYF. The CDR3, as DNA: TGTGCCACCAGCAGAGATCGAGCGGGAGGTAGCACAGATACGCAGTATTTT.

V is TRBV27 and J is TRBJ2-7, with TRBD1 identical over 12 bases. The CDR3 is 17 amino acids. V was clipped by 6 bases and J by 3 bases; unmatched bases: 12. CDR1 MNHEY and CDR2 SMNVEV come from the germline V gene (reference sequence). CDR3: CASSPGTGGPLFYEQYF. Written as DNA, the CDR3 is TGTGCCAGCAGCCCCGGGACAGGGGGCCCTCTCTTCTACGAGCAGTACTTC.

The chain combines TRBV7-2 with TRBJ2-7; tentative D call: TRBD2 (5 bases). The CDR3 covers 14 residues. Germline loops: CDR1 SGHTA, CDR2 FQGNSA. Between the trimmed V and J ends, which lost 4 bases and 4 bases, there was a span of 14 bases. CDR3 nucleotides: TGTGCCAGCAGCTCAACACTAGTAGGGTACGAGCAGTACTTC. This sequence encodes CASSSTLVGYEQYF.

The chain carries TRBV2 and TRBJ2-1, with D maybe TRBD1 (5 bases). This CDR3 comprises 14 residues. CDR1 and CDR2 from the germline V gene are SNHLY and FYNNEI. V lost 8 bases to trimming and J lost 0 bases, with 11 bases between them. In DNA, the CDR3 is TGTGCCAGCGCTCGCCAGGGCTCCTACAATGAGCAGTTCTTC. Translating gives CASARQGSYNEQFF.

The CDR3 DNA is TGTGCCAGCAGTGAGGAGGGGGCGGTTGAAAAACTGTTTTTT. Residues: CASSEEGAVEKLFF. The V call is TRBV6-1, the J call TRBJ1-4, with TRBD1 identical over 7 bases. V lost 3 bases, J lost 7 bases, and 5 bases stayed unmatched. This CDR3 is built from 14 residues. Germline V gene lookup returns CDR1 MNHNS and CDR2 SASEGT.

The CDR3 protein is CASSALQGNSPLHF. The CDR3 nucleotides read TGTGCCAGCAGTGCCTTACAGGGAAATTCACCCCTCCACTTT. The chain is built from TRBV2 and TRBJ1-6, with D maybe TRBD1 (6 bases). This CDR3 comprises 14 residues. Per germline, CDR1 SNHLY and CDR2 FYNNEI. V lost 4 bases and J 7 bases, leaving 11 bases between the germline ends.

The chain links TRBV5-4 to TRBJ2-7, with TRBD2 matching over 11 bases. Looked up from germline, CDR1 is SGHNT and CDR2 is YYREEE (reference sequence). V shed 2 bases and J 0 bases; nucleotides not matched to a gene: 4. The CDR3 extends over 16 amino acids. For the CDR3, the DNA is TGTGCCAGCAGCTTCAGACTAGCGGGGACCTCCTACGAGCAGTACTTC. The encoded protein is CASSFRLAGTSYEQYF.

V gene TRBV28 combines with J gene TRBJ2-3, with D tentatively TRBD2 (6 bases). Germline values: CDR1 MDHEN, CDR2 SYDVKM. This CDR3 is built from 17 residues. The germline V and J ends were trimmed by 3 bases and 11 bases, with 27 bases remaining between them. This chain's CDR3 is CASSFVSRDSPQKGQYF. The CDR3 DNA is TGTGCCAGCAGTTTTGTGTCTAGGGACTCCCCCCAAAAGGGGCAGTATTTT.

The chain combines TRBV7-9 with TRBJ1-5, with TRBD1 matching 10 bases. Germline-derived CDR1 and CDR2 are SEHNR and FQNEAQ (reference sequence). The trim removed 2 bases at V and 8 bases at J, leaving 12 bases unmatched. This CDR3 is built from 17 residues. The CDR3 sequence is CASSLFVSDRGMEPQHF. Here the CDR3 DNA reads TGTGCCAGCAGCTTATTCGTGTCGGACAGGGGGATGGAGCCCCAGCATTTT.

V gene TRBV4-3 combines with J gene TRBJ2-7, with D possibly TRBD2 on 5 matching bases. Germline CDR1 and CDR2: LGHNA and YSLEER. V was clipped by 0 bases and J by 1 base, with 7 bases between them. This CDR3 spans 14 amino acids. The DNA for the CDR3 is TGCGCCAGCAGCCAAGACCGGGATTCCTACGAGCAGTACTTC. Amino acids: CASSQDRDSYEQYF.

The chain recombines TRBV10-3 with TRBJ2-7, with a possible D match to TRBD2 (6 bases). The CDR3 runs to 15 residues. The germline gives CDR1 ENHRY, CDR2 SYGVKD. V was pared by 7 bases and J by 6 bases, with 22 bases between. This chain's CDR3 is CAIKPAGTGGSEQYF. The CDR3 DNA sequence: TGTGCCATCAAGCCCGCAGGGACTGGTGGGAGCGAGCAGTACTTC.

The chain couples TRBV19 to TRBJ2-4; 8 bases are shared with TRBD2. This CDR3 is 18 amino acids long. The V gene end was trimmed by 5 bases and the J gene end by 0 bases; junction bases not matched to a gene: 12. From germline, CDR1 is LNHDA and CDR2 SQIVND (reference sequence). Here the CDR3 reads CASSPRGGTPLAKNIQYF. CDR3 in DNA: TGTGCCAGTAGTCCACGGGGGGGCACCCCCCTAGCCAAAAACATTCAGTACTTC.

This chain uses TRBV5-1 with TRBJ1-1; 8 bases match TRBD1. Germline V gene sequence: CDR1 SGHRS, CDR2 YFSETQ. CDR3 length equals 15 residues. J gave up 5 bases and V 4 bases, and 10 bases lay outside the gene matches. The CDR3 spells CASSPPTGGGTEAFF. The CDR3 bases are TGCGCCAGCAGCCCACCCACAGGGGGGGGGACTGAAGCTTTCTTT.

The gene calls are TRBV6-5 and TRBJ2-3; possibly TRBD2 for D (5 bases). This CDR3 region has 14 residues. V gave up 5 bases and J gave up 2 bases, with 11 bases separating them. Germline CDR1 reads MNHEY; CDR2 reads SVGAGI. CDR3 in amino acids: CASSSGTPTDTQYF. The CDR3 nucleotides are TGTGCCAGCAGTAGCGGCACTCCCACAGATACGCAGTATTTT.

The chain links TRBV27 to TRBJ2-7; 10 bases agree with TRBD1. The J segment lost 9 bases and the V segment lost 0 bases, leaving 8 bases of the junction unmatched. CDR1 is MNHEY and CDR2 is SMNVEV in the germline V gene (reference sequence). The CDR3 loop spans 15 amino acids. CDR3 protein: CASSLSGTGVAWQYF. The CDR3 DNA follows: TGTGCCAGCAGTTTATCCGGGACAGGGGTGGCATGGCAGTACTTC.

The chain employs TRBV9 and TRBJ2-5; 11 positions match TRBD1. Trimming removed 3 bases from V and 0 bases from J; junction bases left unmatched: 7. The CDR3 runs to 17 residues. CDR1 SGDLS and CDR2 YYNGEE come from the germline V gene. The CDR3 bases are TGTGCCAGCAGCGAGCGGACAGGGGGCGAGTACCAAGAGACCCAGTACTTC. It is translated as CASSERTGGEYQETQYF.

About this clone itself: At one boundary the junction diverges from the germline segment, which might be a read error. The CDR3 nucleotides are TGCGCCAGCAGCTTTGGAAGTAGGGACACCGTGGAGCTGTTTTTT. Translation: CASSFGSRDTVELFF. The chain joins TRBV5-1 to TRBJ2-2, with a weak D call TRBD1 (6 bases). The CDR3 is made up of 15 amino acids. Germline V gene sequence: CDR1 SGHRS, CDR2 YFSETQ.

This rearrangement joins TRBV28 to TRBJ1-1, with TRBD1 as a possible D gene (5 bases). Germline V CDR1 and CDR2: MDHEN, SYDVKM. V was trimmed by 7 bases and J by 1 base, leaving 16 bases between them. The CDR3 runs 15 residues. The CDR3 coding sequence is TGTGCCAGCAATTTTGCAGACAGAAGGAACACTGAAGCTTTCTTT. Encoded protein: CASNFADRRNTEAFF.

The chain is built from TRBV6-5 and TRBJ2-7; a weak D match, TRBD1 (6 bases). There are 14 residues in the CDR3. Germline V gene data show CDR1 as MNHEY and CDR2 as SVGAGI. The V end was cut by 7 bases, the J end by 1 base, with 14 bases between. The CDR3: CASIDTGRSYEQYF. CDR3 nucleotide sequence: TGTGCCAGCATTGATACAGGGAGATCCTACGAGCAGTACTTC.

The genes are TRBV19 and TRBJ2-3; 9 nucleotides match TRBD1. This CDR3 has 17 residues. V lost 5 bases and J lost 3; bases outside the gene matches: 12. Germline values: CDR1 LNHDA, CDR2 SQIVND (reference sequence). The CDR3 DNA follows: TGTGCCAGTAGTCCAGGAACAGGGGGCTGGATAACAGATACGCAGTATTTT. This codes for CASSPGTGGWITDTQYF.

The CDR3 DNA reads TGTGCCAGCAGCCGGGGGGGAGGGGCGTTGGAGACCCAGTACTTC. Protein sequence: CASSRGGGALETQYF. The V call is TRBV7-3, the J call TRBJ2-5, with 8 positions matching TRBD2. The CDR3 runs 15 residues. Per the germline V gene, CDR1 is SGHTA and CDR2 is FQGTGA. Trimming cost V 5 bases and J 5 bases; bases outside gene matches: 10.

This clone was seen more than once but under ten times. The gene calls are TRBV6-6 and TRBJ1-5, with TRBD1 matching 7 bases. V dropped 6 bases and J dropped 0; count of bases not matched to a gene: 2. Germline-derived CDR1 and CDR2 are MNHNY and SVGAGI (reference sequence). The CDR3 extends over 14 amino acids. CDR3 protein: CASRTGDSNQPQHF. For the CDR3, the DNA is TGTGCCAGCAGAACAGGGGATAGCAATCAGCCCCAGCATTTT.